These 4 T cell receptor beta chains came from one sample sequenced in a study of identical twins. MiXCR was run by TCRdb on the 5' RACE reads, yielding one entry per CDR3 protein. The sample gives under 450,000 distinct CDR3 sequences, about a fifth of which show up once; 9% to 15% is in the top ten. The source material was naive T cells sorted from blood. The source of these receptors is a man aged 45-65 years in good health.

This CDR3 is CSARAQPSSYNEQFF. DNA of the CDR3: TGCAGTGCTAGAGCTCAGCCCAGCTCCTACAATGAGCAGTTCTTC. The rearrangement uses TRBV20-1 and TRBJ2-1; D not resolved. CDR1 is DFQATT and CDR2 is SNEGSKA in the germline V gene (reference sequence). The CDR3 length is 15 residues. V was pared by 1 base and J by 0 bases, with 10 bases between.

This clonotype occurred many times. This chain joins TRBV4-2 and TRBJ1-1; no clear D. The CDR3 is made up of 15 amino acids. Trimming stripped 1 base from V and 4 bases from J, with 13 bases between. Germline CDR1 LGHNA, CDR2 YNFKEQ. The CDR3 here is CASSQVSGGSTEAFF. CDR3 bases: TGTGCCAGCAGCCAAGTTTCGGGAGGGTCCACTGAAGCTTTCTTT.

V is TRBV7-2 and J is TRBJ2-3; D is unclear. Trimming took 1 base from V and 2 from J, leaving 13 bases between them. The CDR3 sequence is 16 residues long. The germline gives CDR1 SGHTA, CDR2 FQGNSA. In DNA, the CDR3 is TGTGCCAGCAGCTTAGAGGGCCTTCCCTCCACAGATACGCAGTATTTT. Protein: CASSLEGLPSTDTQYF.

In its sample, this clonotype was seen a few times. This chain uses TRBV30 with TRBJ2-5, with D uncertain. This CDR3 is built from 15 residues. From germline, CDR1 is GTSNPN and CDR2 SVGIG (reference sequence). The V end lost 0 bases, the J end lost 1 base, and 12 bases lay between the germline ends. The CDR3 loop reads CAWSVRSVIQETQYF. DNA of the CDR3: TGTGCCTGGAGTGTACGGTCGGTAATCCAAGAGACCCAGTACTTC.